This T cell receptor beta chain derives from a study of shared clonotypes between healthy human individuals. The table came from immunoSEQ multiplex PCR; TCRdb's copy has only in-frame clones and leaves some out. Of around 2.5 million clones in the sample, under 95% are singletons; the top ten hold more than 0.35%. The sequence was collected from a man between 18 and 29 years old in good health. Some clones in this sample may be carry-over from other donors' samples. The specimen was naive CD4+ T cells from PBMCs. The subset here: CD45RA+ positively selected.

CDR3 in amino acids: CASSRDAGTDTQYF. The CDR3 DNA reads TGTGCCAGCAGCCGTGACGCGGGCACAGATACGCAGTATTTT. The J gene is TRBJ2-3, the V gene TRBV7-2; no clear D. The V and J ends lost 5 bases and 1 base respectively, with 10 bases between them. This CDR3 comprises 14 residues. CDR1 and CDR2 from the germline V gene are SGHTA and FQGNSA.